Listed here are 24 T cell receptor beta chains from one sample, sequenced in a study of beta chain features in type 1 diabetes. Expressed TCRB transcripts were sequenced because the entire RNA isolate underwent reverse transcription. The method was immunoSEQ multiplex PCR; TCRdb's version includes in-frame clones alone and lacks a portion of them. Seen here are 220,000 or so clones, about 63% observed once, and the top ten hold around 0.05%. The sample taken for sequencing was naive CD4+ T cells from blood. The receptors here all came from a man aged 25 to 40 in good health.

V is TRBV11-2 and J is TRBJ2-7; D is possibly TRBD2 (5 bases). V lost 5 bases, J lost 3 bases, and 23 bases lay in between. The CDR3 is 17 residues long. The germline V gene encodes CDR1 SGHAT and CDR2 FQNNGV. This CDR3 is CASSPTWTERLFYEQYF. CDR3 nucleotides: TGTGCCAGCAGCCCCACTTGGACGGAAAGACTATTCTACGAGCAGTACTTC.

The rearrangement uses TRBV2 and TRBJ2-1, with D possibly being TRBD2 (6 bases). V lost 6 bases and J 6 bases, leaving 9 bases between the germline ends. The CDR3 totals 12 residues. CDR1 is SNHLY and CDR2 is FYNNEI in the germline V gene. CDR3 sequence reads: CASRSSANEQFF. Written as DNA, the CDR3 is TGTGCCAGCAGATCTAGCGCCAATGAGCAGTTCTTC. Using reference TRBV2 and TRBJ2-1 for the parts outside the CDR3, the full variable domain is EPEVTQTPSHQVTQMGQEVILRCVPISNHLYFYWYRQILGQKVEFLVSFYNNEISEKSEIFDDQFSVERPDGSNFTLKIRSTKLEDSAMYFCASRSSANEQFFGPGTRLTVL.

This clone has just a few counts. The chain joins TRBV20-1 to TRBJ2-1, with D possibly called TRBD1 or TRBD2 (5 bases each). Deletions cut 6 bases from V and 9 bases from J, with 6 bases between. The CDR3 length is 9 residues. CDR1 is DFQATT and CDR2 is SNEGSKA in the germline V gene (reference sequence). CDR3 residues: CSAGREQFF. CDR3 nucleotide sequence: TGCAGTGCGGGACGTGAGCAGTTCTTC.

The sample holds one count of this clone. The chain couples TRBV5-4 to TRBJ2-7; D is unclear. V lost 2 bases and J lost 3, with 6 bases in between. The CDR3 has 12 amino acids. Germline CDR1 and CDR2: SGHNT and YYREEE (reference sequence). The CDR3 DNA reads as TGTGCCAGCAGCTTCCGTGACTACGAGCAGTACTTC. This sequence encodes CASSFRDYEQYF.

The J gene is TRBJ2-1, the V gene TRBV19; 11 bases line up with TRBD2. The germline V gene encodes CDR1 LNHDA and CDR2 SQIVND (reference sequence). J gave up 0 bases and V 9 bases, and 7 bases lay outside the gene matches. The CDR3 runs 16 residues. For the CDR3, the DNA is TGTGCCAGCAGACGAGGACTAGCGGGCTCCTACAATGAGCAGTTCTTC. Its translation: CASRRGLAGSYNEQFF. Variable domain in full (rest from reference TRBV19 and TRBJ2-1): DGGITQSPKYLFRKEGQNVTLSCEQNLNHDAMYWYRQDPGQGLRLIYYSQIVNDFQKGDIAEGYSVSREKKESFPLTVTSAQKNPTAFYLCASRRGLAGSYNEQFFGPGTRLTVL.

In its sample, this clone was seen a few times. This chain joins TRBV7-9 and TRBJ2-7; the D gene is possibly TRBD2 (6 bases). The CDR3 runs 10 residues. Germline CDR1 and CDR2: SEHNR and FQNEAQ (reference sequence). The DNA for the CDR3 is TGTGCGGGAGGTTCCTACGAGCAGTACTTC. Residues: CAGGSYEQYF.

This clone turned up a few times. V is TRBV29-1 and J is TRBJ2-1, with 7 bases that match TRBD1. V shed 4 bases, J shed 11 bases, and the junction held 2 bases outside the gene matches. This CDR3 has 10 residues. Germline loops: CDR1 SQVTM, CDR2 ANQGSEA. Written as DNA, the CDR3 is TGCAGCGTTGTGGGACAGCAGCAGTTCTTC. The encoded protein is CSVVGQQQFF.

V usage is TRBV9 and J usage is TRBJ2-6, with a tentative D call TRBD1 (5 bases). The germline V and J ends were trimmed by 3 bases and 4 bases, with 11 bases remaining between them. This CDR3 has 15 amino acids. Germline-derived CDR1 and CDR2 are SGDLS and YYNGEE. The CDR3 DNA reads TGTGCCAGCAGCGCCCAGGGATCCGGGGCCAACGTCCTGACTTTC. It codes for CASSAQGSGANVLTF. The whole variable domain, filled in from reference TRBV9 and TRBJ2-6, reads DSGVTQTPKHLITATGQRVTLRCSPRSGDLSVYWYQQSLDQGLQFLIQYYNGEERAKGNILERFSAQQFPDLHSELNLSSLELGDSALYFCASSAQGSGANVLTFGAGSRLTVL.

The rearrangement uses TRBV28 and TRBJ2-7; 8 bases agree with TRBD1. This CDR3 has 15 residues. Trimming took 5 bases from V and 0 from J; bases not matched to a gene: 6. The germline V gene encodes CDR1 MDHEN and CDR2 SYDVKM. CDR3 protein: CASSETGAHSYEQYF. The CDR3 DNA follows: TGTGCCAGCAGTGAGACAGGGGCTCACTCCTACGAGCAGTACTTC.

Only a few counts were recorded for this clone. The chain employs TRBV29-1 and TRBJ2-4; D perhaps matches TRBD2 (6 bases). Germline V CDR1 and CDR2: SQVTM, ANQGSEA. The CDR3 sequence is 13 residues long. Trimming removed 4 bases from V and 0 bases from J, with 7 bases in between. The CDR3 sequence: CSVVGLAKNIQYF. CDR3 in DNA: TGCAGCGTTGTGGGACTAGCCAAAAACATTCAGTACTTC.

The chain couples TRBV29-1 to TRBJ2-7, with D perhaps assigned TRBD1 or TRBD2 (5 bases each). V lost 6 bases to trimming and J lost 2 bases, with 11 bases between them. There are 12 residues in the CDR3. The germline CDR1 and CDR2 sequences are SQVTM and ANQGSEA. In DNA, the CDR3 is TGCAGCGTCGGGACCATCACCTACGAGCAGTACTTC. Translating it yields CSVGTITYEQYF.

The CDR3 DNA is TGCAGCGTGGCCCCACAGGGTCCTATTGAAGCTTTCTTT. Translation: CSVAPQGPIEAFF. V and J are TRBV29-1 and TRBJ1-1, with a weak D call TRBD1 (6 bases). V shed 6 bases and J shed 7 bases, with 18 bases lying between them. The length of the CDR3 is 13 residues. CDR1 SQVTM and CDR2 ANQGSEA come from the germline V gene.

This clone appeared a few times. The chain couples TRBV4-3 to TRBJ2-6; possibly TRBD1 for D (5 bases). The germline V gene encodes CDR1 LGHNA and CDR2 YSLEER. The CDR3 runs to 17 residues. Between the trimmed V and J ends, which lost 1 base and 4 bases, there was a span of 14 bases. The CDR3 DNA is TGCGCCAGCAGCCAAGGACCTAGGGGCGGAGGGGCCAACGTCCTGACTTTC. This gives the protein CASSQGPRGGGANVLTF.

The genes are TRBV5-1 and TRBJ2-2; no clear D. The germline gives CDR1 SGHRS, CDR2 YFSETQ. This CDR3 has 12 amino acids. V lost 0 bases and J lost 7, with 4 bases in between. CDR3 protein: CASSLEIGELFF. CDR3 DNA sequence: TGCGCCAGCAGCTTGGAGATCGGGGAGCTGTTTTTT.

This clone has a handful of counts. The genes are TRBV28 and TRBJ2-1; 7 bases map to TRBD2. CDR3 size: 17 residues. V dropped 6 bases and J dropped 5; count of bases not matched to a gene: 16. Germline V CDR1 and CDR2: MDHEN, SYDVKM. The CDR3 protein is CASSPQVLLAKHNEQFF. In DNA form, the CDR3 reads TGTGCCAGCAGCCCACAGGTCCTACTAGCGAAACACAATGAGCAGTTCTTC. Full variable domain (outside the CDR3, taken from reference TRBV28 and TRBJ2-1): DVKVTQSSRYLVKRTGEKVFLECVQDMDHENMFWYRQDPGLGLRLIYFSYDVKMKEKGDIPEGYSVSREKKERFSLILESASTNQTSMYLCASSPQVLLAKHNEQFFGPGTRLTVL.

This clone was found a few times. The CDR3 nucleotides read TGCAGCGCCTTAGCGGGAGGGCTTGACATTCAGTACTTC. Protein product: CSALAGGLDIQYF. The rearrangement links TRBV29-1 to TRBJ2-4; TRBD2 matches 11 bases. CDR1 and CDR2 from the germline V gene are SQVTM and ANQGSEA. J was trimmed by 8 bases and V by 7 bases; bases with no gene match: 7. CDR3 size: 13 residues.

This clone showed up just a few times. The chain combines TRBV13 with TRBJ2-7; 7 nucleotides agree with TRBD1. This CDR3 comprises 15 residues. CDR1 and CDR2 (germline): PRHDT, FYEKMQ (reference sequence). V dropped 0 bases and J dropped 2; count of bases not matched to a gene: 4. The CDR3: CASSLGRDRTYEQYF. The CDR3 region has the DNA TGTGCCAGCAGCTTAGGCAGGGACAGAACCTACGAGCAGTACTTC. The entire variable domain, with the rest obtained from reference TRBV13 and TRBJ2-7, is as follows: AAGVIQSPRHLIKEKRETATLKCYPIPRHDTVYWYQQGPGQDPQFLISFYEKMQSDKGSIPDRFSAQQFSDYHSELNMSSLELGDSALYFCASSLGRDRTYEQYFGPGTRLTVT.

V gene TRBV28 combines with J gene TRBJ2-1, with D unclear. Germline loops: CDR1 MDHEN, CDR2 SYDVKM. The CDR3 totals 11 residues. The ends were cut back, 3 bases at V and 6 bases at J, with 3 bases in the middle. This CDR3 reads CASSFFNEQFF. The CDR3 DNA reads as TGTGCCAGCAGTTTCTTCAATGAGCAGTTCTTC. Full variable domain (missing parts from reference TRBV28 and TRBJ2-1): DVKVTQSSRYLVKRTGEKVFLECVQDMDHENMFWYRQDPGLGLRLIYFSYDVKMKEKGDIPEGYSVSREKKERFSLILESASTNQTSMYLCASSFFNEQFFGPGTRLTVL.

The gene calls are TRBV5-1 and TRBJ2-1; TRBD2 matches at 13 bases. Losses at the gene ends were 4 bases for V and 1 base for J; bases not matched to a gene: 8. The CDR3 spans 18 residues. The germline CDR1 and CDR2 sequences are SGHRS and YFSETQ. The DNA for the CDR3 is TGCGCCAGCAGCACACGGACTAGCGGGAGCAAGTCCTACAATGAGCAGTTCTTC. It is translated as CASSTRTSGSKSYNEQFF.

This rearrangement joins TRBV30 to TRBJ2-3, with TRBD1 as a possible D gene (6 bases). This CDR3 region has 15 residues. Per the germline V gene, CDR1 is GTSNPN and CDR2 is SVGIG (reference sequence). Trimming pared 3 bases from V and 2 bases from J, leaving 15 bases between. CDR3 sequence reads: CAWSAGRGNTDTQYF. For the CDR3, the DNA is TGTGCCTGGAGCGCCGGAAGGGGGAACACAGATACGCAGTATTTT.

A few counts support this clone. CDR3 nucleotides: TGTGCCAGCAGCTCCCGGACTAGGCTGGAGACCCAGTACTTC. It translates to CASSSRTRLETQYF. The rearrangement links TRBV7-9 to TRBJ2-5, with 7 positions matching TRBD2. J lost 5 bases, V lost 4 bases, and 7 bases had no gene match. CDR1 SEHNR and CDR2 FQNEAQ come from the germline V gene (reference sequence). This CDR3 is built from 14 residues.

This chain joins TRBV5-1 and TRBJ1-1; D ambiguous. The germline gives CDR1 SGHRS, CDR2 YFSETQ. The CDR3 consists of 12 residues. V was pared by 0 bases and J by 6 bases, with 6 bases between. In DNA form, the CDR3 reads TGCGCCAGCAGCTTGGGTCAGGCTGAAGCTTTCTTT. This sequence encodes CASSLGQAEAFF.

V gene TRBV18 combines with J gene TRBJ2-7; the match to TRBD2 covers 10 bases. V lost 3 bases and J lost 0; bases outside the gene matches: 2. The length of the CDR3 is 15 residues. Germline V gene lookup returns CDR1 KGHSH and CDR2 LQKENI. CDR3 sequence: CASSPVAGGSYEQYF. The CDR3 coding sequence is TGTGCCAGCTCACCCGTAGCGGGAGGCTCCTACGAGCAGTACTTC.

The chain uses TRBV4-2 and TRBJ2-1; possible D gene TRBD2, 5 bases. CDR3 length equals 16 residues. V gave up 0 bases and J gave up 4 bases, with 13 bases separating them. The germline CDR1 and CDR2 sequences are LGHNA and YNFKEQ. As DNA, the CDR3 is TGTGCCAGCAGCCAAGAAGGCCAGCGGACTTACAATGAGCAGTTCTTC. This gives the protein CASSQEGQRTYNEQFF.